Listed below are T cell receptor beta chains from one sample, sequenced in a study of blood T cells in healthy people across ages. TCRdb passed the 5' RACE reads through MiXCR, listing each CDR3 protein once. The table shows about 1 million distinct CDR3 sequences, with less than 50% occurring only once. Sequenced material: blood. The receptors originated from a woman aged 55 to 70 in good health. The CDR3 runs from the conserved cysteine through the conserved F or W.

V gene | CDR3 protein
TRBV5-1 | CASSVEGLNTEAFF
TRBV29-1 | CSVHVSGANVLTF
TRBV13 | CASSLDMEETQYF
TRBV6-9 | CASDRVSYNEQFF
TRBV25-1 | CASSDPKGRGDTQYF
TRBV6-1 | CASSELTAYNSPLHF
TRBV27 | CASSQYARRLETQYF
TRBV11-2 | CASSLDRTRRDEQFF
TRBV19 | CASTQKGYNSPLHF
TRBV7-2 | CASSTRTSGSWQYF
TRBV6-2/TRBV6-3 | CASSYYAAGLGTEAFF
TRBV24-1 | CATSDSWTGNNEQFF
TRBV18 | CASSPLRTGGFETQYF
TRBV27 | CAAWSSYEQYF
TRBV24-1 | CATSDEELTETQYF
TRBV9 | CASSVTWETSGSGFEQYF
TRBV18 | CASSSPHHEQYF
TRBV5-4 | CASSLPGAGANVLTF